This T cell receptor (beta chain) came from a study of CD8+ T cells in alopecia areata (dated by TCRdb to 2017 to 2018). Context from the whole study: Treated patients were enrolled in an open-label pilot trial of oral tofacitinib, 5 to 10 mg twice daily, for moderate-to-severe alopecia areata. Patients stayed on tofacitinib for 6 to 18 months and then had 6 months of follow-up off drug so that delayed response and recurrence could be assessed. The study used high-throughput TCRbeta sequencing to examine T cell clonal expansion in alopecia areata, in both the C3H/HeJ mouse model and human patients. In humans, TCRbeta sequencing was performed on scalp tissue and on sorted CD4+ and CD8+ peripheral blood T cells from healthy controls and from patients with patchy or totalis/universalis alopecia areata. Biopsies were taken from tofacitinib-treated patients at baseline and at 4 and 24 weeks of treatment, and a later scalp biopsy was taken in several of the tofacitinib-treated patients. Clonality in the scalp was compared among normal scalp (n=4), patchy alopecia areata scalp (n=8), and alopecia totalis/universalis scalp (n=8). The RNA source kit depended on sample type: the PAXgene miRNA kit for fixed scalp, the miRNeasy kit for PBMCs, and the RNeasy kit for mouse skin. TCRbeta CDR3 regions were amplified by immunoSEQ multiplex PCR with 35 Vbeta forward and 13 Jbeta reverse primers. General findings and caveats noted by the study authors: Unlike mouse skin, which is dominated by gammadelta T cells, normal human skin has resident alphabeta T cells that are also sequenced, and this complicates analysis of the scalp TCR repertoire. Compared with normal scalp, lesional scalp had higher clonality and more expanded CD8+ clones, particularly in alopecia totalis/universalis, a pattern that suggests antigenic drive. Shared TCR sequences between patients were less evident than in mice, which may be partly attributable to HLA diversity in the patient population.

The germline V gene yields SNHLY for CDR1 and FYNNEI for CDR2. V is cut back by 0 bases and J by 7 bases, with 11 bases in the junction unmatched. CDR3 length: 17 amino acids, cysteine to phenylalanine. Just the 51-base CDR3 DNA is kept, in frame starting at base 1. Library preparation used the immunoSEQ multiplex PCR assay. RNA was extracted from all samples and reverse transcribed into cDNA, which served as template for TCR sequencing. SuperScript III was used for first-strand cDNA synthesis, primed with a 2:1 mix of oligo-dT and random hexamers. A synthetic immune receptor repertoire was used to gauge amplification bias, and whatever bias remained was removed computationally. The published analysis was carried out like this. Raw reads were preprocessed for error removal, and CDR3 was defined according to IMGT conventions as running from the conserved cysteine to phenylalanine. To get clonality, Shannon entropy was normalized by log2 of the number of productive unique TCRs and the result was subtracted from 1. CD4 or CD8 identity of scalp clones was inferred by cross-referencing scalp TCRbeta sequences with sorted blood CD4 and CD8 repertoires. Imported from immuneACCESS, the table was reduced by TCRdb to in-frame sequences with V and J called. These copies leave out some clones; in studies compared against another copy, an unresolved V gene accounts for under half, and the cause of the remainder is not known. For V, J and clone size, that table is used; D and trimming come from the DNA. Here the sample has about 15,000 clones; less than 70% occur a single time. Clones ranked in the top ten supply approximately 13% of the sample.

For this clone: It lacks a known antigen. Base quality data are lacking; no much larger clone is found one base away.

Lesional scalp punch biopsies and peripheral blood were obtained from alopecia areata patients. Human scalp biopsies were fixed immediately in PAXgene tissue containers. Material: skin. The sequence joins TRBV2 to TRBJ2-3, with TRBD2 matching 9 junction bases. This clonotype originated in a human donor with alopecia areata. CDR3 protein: CASSEASGSAAGNTQYF. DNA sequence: TGTGCCAGCAGTGAAGCTAGCGGGAGCGCCGCGGGCAATACGCAGTATTTT.